This TCR beta chain was identified during a study of T cell repertoires in cytomegalovirus infection. Study-wide background: Both a matching HLA type and CMV infection were indicated by public TCR beta signatures. Study-wide points: There were carriers of CMV plus the relevant HLA, and cumulative public TCR beta family frequency identified them. Within the response measured ex vivo, HLA-C-restricted CMV-specific TCR beta clonotypes were dominant.

This clonotype was recorded a few times. The target antigen is unknown. Between the trimmed V and J ends, which lost 4 bases and 5 bases, there was a span of 17 bases. The CDR3 length is 15 residues. TCRdb re-derived calls from the reads in MiXCR, one entry per CDR3 protein. This table has approximately 320,000 distinct CDR3 sequences, 9.5% appearing once. The sequencing input was PBMCs. This TCR derives from a human donor in good health (CMV status not recorded). Some clones in this sample may be carry-over from other donors' samples. The chain is built from TRBV12-3 or TRBV12-4 and TRBJ2-5, with D perhaps TRBD2 (6 bases). The CDR3 DNA is TGTGCCAGCAGTTCGCGCCGGCGGAGGGGCGAGACCCAGTACTTC. This sequence encodes CASSSRRRRGETQYF.